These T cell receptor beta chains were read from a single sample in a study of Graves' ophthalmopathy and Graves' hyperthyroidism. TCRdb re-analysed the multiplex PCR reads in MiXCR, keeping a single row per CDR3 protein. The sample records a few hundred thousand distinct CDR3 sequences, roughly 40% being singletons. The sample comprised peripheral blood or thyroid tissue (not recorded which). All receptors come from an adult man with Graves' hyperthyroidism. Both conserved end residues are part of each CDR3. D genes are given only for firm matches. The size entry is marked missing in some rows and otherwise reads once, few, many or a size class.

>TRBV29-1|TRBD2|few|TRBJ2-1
CSVLAGVEQFF
TGCAGCGTTCTAGCGGGAGTTGAGCAGTTCTTC
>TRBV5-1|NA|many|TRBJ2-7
CASSSLVRYEQYF
TGCGCCAGCAGCTCCTTGGTCCGGTACGAGCAGTACTTC
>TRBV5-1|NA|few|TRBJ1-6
CASSLAPEGNSPLHF
TGCGCCAGCAGCTTGGCTCCGGAGGGCAATTCACCCCTCCACTTT
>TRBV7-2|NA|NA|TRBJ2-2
CASEPGARGELFF
TGTGCCAGCGAACCCGGGGCCCGAGGCGAGCTGTTTTTT
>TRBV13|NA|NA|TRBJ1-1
CASSLESSGLNTEAFF
TGTGCCAGCAGCTTAGAGTCATCCGGGTTGAACACTGAAGCTTTCTTT
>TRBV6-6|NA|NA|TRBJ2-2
CASSYSQNTGELFF
TGTGCCAGCAGTTACTCTCAGAACACCGGGGAGCTGTTTTTT
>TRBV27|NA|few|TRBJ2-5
CASSNDRTGTQYF
TGTGCCAGCAGTAATGACAGGACGGGGACCCAGTACTTC
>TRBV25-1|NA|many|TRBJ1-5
CASSEYEGWQPQHF
TGTGCCAGCAGTGAATATGAGGGGTGGCAGCCCCAGCATTTT
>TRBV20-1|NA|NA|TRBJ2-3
CSARVDTTSTDTQYF
TGCAGTGCTAGAGTGGACACAACTAGCACAGATACGCAGTATTTT
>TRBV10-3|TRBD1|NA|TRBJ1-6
CAISGRQGGEASPLHF
TGTGCCATCAGTGGCCGACAGGGAGGTGAGGCATCACCCCTCCACTTT
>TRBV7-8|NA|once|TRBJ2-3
CASSFEGSRISTDTQYF
TGTGCCAGCAGCTTTGAGGGATCGCGCATATCCACAGATACGCAGTATTTT
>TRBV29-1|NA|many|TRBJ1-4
CSASGEGQEKLFF
TGCAGCGCTTCAGGGGAAGGTCAGGAAAAACTGTTTTTT
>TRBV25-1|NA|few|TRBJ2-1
CASSEPYSDEQFF
TGTGCCAGCAGTGAACCCTACTCGGATGAGCAGTTCTTC
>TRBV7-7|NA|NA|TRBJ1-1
CASSLHGLAEAFF
TGTGCTAGCAGCTTACACGGACTAGCGGAAGCTTTCTTT
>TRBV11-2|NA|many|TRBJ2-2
CASSFAAKLFF
TGTGCCAGCAGCTTTGCGGCCAAGCTGTTTTTT
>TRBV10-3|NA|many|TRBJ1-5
CAISGGGAAQPQHF
TGTGCCATCAGTGGAGGAGGGGCAGCCCAGCCCCAGCATTTT
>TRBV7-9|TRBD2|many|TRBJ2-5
CASSPWTSPKETQYF
TGTGCCAGCAGCCCGTGGACTAGCCCCAAAGAGACCCAGTACTTC
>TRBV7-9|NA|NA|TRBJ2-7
CASSPGTEIYNEQSF
TGTGCCAGCAGCCCTGGGACGGAGATCTACAATGAGCAGTCCTTC
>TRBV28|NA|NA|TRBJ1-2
CASSFFIRDSAYGYTF
TGTGCCAGCAGTTTTTTCATCAGGGATTCGGCCTATGGCTACACCTTC
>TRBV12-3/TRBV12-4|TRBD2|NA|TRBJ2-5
CASSPRGSGGAETQYF
TGTGCCAGCAGTCCCCGGGGTAGCGGGGGGGCGGAGACCCAGTACTTC
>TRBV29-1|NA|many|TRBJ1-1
CSVEDVGVRRGNTEAFF
TGCAGCGTTGAAGATGTTGGGGTGCGGCGGGGTAACACTGAAGCTTTCTTT
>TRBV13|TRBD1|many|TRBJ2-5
CASSVTTGTGRETQYF
TGTGCCAGCAGCGTAACCACCGGGACAGGGCGAGAGACCCAGTACTTC
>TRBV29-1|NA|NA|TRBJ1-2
CSLDWQVNYGYTF
TGCAGCTTGGATTGGCAGGTTAACTATGGCTACACCTTC
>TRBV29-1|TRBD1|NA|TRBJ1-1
CSVDLQGDFNTEAFF
TGCAGCGTTGACCTACAGGGGGATTTCAACACTGAAGCTTTCTTT